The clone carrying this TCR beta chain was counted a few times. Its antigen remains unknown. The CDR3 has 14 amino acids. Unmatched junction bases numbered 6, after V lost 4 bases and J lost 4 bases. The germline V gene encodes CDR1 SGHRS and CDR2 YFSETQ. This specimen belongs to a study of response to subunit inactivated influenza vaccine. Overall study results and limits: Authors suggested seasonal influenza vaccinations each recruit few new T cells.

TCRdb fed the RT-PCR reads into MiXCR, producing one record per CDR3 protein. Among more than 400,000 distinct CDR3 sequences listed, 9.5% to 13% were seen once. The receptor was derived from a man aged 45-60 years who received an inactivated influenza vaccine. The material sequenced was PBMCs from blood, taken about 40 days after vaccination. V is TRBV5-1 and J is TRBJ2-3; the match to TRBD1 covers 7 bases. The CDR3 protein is CASSQSQGADTQYF. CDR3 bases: TGCGCCAGCAGCCAATCCCAGGGGGCAGATACGCAGTATTTT.